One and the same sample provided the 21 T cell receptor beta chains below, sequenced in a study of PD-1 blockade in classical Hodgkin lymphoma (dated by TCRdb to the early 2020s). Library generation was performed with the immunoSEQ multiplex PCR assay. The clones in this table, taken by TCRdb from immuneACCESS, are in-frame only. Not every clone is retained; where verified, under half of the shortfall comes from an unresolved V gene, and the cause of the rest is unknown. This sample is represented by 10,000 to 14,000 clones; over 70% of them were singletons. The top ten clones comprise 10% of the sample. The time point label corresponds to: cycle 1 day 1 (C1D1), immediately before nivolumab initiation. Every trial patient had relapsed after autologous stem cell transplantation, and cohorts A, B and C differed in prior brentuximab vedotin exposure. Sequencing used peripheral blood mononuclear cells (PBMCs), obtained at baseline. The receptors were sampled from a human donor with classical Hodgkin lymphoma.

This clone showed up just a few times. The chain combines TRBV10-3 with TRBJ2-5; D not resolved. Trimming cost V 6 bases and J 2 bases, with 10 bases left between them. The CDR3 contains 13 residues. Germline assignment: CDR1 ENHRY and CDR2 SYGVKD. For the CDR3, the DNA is TGTGCCATCAGCGCGACTTTACAAGAGACCCAGTACTTC. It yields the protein CAISATLQETQYF.

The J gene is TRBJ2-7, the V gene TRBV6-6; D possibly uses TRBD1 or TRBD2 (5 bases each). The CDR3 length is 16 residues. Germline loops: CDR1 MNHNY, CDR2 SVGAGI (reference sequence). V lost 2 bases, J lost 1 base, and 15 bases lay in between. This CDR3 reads CASSYVLGTLSYEQYF. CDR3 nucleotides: TGTGCCAGCAGTTACGTCCTGGGGACCCTTTCCTACGAGCAGTACTTC.

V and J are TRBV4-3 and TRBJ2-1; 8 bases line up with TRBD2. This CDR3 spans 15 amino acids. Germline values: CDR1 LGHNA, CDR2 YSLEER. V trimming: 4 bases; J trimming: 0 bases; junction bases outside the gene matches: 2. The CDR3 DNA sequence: TGCGCCAGCAGCCGTAGCGGGAACTCCTACAATGAGCAGTTCTTC. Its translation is CASSRSGNSYNEQFF.

The CDR3 sequence is CSVARDWSYNEQFF. The CDR3 DNA reads TGCAGCGTTGCGCGGGACTGGTCGTACAATGAGCAGTTCTTC. V usage is TRBV29-1 and J usage is TRBJ2-1, with D perhaps matching TRBD2 (6 bases). Looked up from germline, CDR1 is SQVTM and CDR2 is ANQGSEA. The V end was cut by 4 bases, the J end by 4 bases, with 14 bases between. The CDR3 is 14 amino acids.

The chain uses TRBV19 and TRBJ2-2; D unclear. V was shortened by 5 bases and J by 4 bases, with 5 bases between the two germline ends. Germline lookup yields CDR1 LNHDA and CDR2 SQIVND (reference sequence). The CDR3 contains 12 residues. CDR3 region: CASSPGTGELFF. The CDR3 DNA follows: TGTGCCAGTAGTCCTGGCACCGGGGAGCTGTTTTTT.

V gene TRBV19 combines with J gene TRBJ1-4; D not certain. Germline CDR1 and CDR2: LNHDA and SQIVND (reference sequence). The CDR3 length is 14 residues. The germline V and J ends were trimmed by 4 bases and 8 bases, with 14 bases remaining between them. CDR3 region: CASSTGRRAEKLFF. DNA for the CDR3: TGTGCCAGTAGTACGGGCCGGAGGGCGGAAAAACTGTTTTTT.

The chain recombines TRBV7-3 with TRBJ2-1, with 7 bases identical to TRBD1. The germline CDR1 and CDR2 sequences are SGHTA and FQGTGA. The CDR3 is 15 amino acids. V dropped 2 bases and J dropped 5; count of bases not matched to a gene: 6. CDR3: CASSLSTGINNEQFF. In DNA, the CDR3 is TGTGCCAGCAGCTTATCGACAGGGATCAACAATGAGCAGTTCTTC.

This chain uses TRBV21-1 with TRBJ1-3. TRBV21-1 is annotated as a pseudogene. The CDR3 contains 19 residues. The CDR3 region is CASSKESGTVDLWRGTIYF. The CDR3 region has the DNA TGTGCCAGCAGCAAGGAAAGCGGGACAGTTGATCTCTGGAGAGGCACCATATATTTT.

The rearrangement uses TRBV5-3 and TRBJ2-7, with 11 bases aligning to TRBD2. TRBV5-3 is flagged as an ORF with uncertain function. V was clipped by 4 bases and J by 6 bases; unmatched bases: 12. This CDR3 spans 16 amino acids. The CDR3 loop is CARSPLLAGASGEQYF. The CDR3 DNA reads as TGTGCCAGAAGCCCGTTACTAGCGGGAGCTTCAGGCGAGCAGTACTTC.

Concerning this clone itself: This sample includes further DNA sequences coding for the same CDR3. The CDR3 DNA reads TGTGCCTGGAGTGTACTGTCTGAAGCTTTCTTT. Protein: CAWSVLSEAFF. The genes are TRBV30 and TRBJ1-1; D not resolved. This CDR3 comprises 11 residues. Trimming took 0 bases from V and 6 from J, leaving 5 bases between them. CDR1 is GTSNPN and CDR2 is SVGIG in the germline V gene (reference sequence).

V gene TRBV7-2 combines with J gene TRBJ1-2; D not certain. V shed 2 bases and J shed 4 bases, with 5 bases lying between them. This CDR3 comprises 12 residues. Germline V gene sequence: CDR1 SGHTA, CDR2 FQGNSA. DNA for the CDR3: TGTGCCAGCAGCTTATCGCGCTATGGCTACACCTTC. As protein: CASSLSRYGYTF.

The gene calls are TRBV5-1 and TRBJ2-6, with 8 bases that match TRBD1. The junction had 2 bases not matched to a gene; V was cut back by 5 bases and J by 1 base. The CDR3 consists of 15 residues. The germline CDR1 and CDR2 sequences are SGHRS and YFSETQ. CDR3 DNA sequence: TGCGCCAGCAGTCAGGGGGCTTCTGGGGCCAACGTCCTGACTTTC. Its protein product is CASSQGASGANVLTF.

CDR3 sequence (DNA): TGTGCCAGCAGCCAAGAATTAGATACGCAGTATTTT. Its translation: CASSQELDTQYF. The chain uses TRBV4-2 and TRBJ2-3, with D unresolved. This CDR3 is 12 amino acids long. CDR1 and CDR2 (germline): LGHNA, YNFKEQ. V lost 0 bases, J lost 5 bases, and 3 bases lay in between.

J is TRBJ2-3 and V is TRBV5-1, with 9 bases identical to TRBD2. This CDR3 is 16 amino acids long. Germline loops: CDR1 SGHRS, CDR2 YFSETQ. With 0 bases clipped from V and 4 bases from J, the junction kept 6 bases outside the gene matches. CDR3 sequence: CASSLASGGGADTQYF. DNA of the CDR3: TGCGCCAGCAGCTTGGCCAGTGGCGGGGGGGCAGATACGCAGTATTTT.

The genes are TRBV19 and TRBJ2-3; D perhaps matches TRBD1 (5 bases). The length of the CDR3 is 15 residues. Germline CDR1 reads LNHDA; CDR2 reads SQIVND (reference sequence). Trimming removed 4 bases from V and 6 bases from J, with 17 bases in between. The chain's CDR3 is CASSTAGPLSDTQYF. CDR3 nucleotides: TGTGCCAGTAGTACTGCAGGGCCACTGTCGGATACGCAGTATTTT.

The chain's CDR3 is CASRARETNTEAFF. The CDR3, as DNA: TGTGCCAGTAGGGCCAGAGAAACGAACACTGAAGCTTTCTTT. The chain carries TRBV19 and TRBJ1-1; D gene ambiguous. This CDR3 is built from 14 residues. Germline V gene sequence: CDR1 LNHDA, CDR2 SQIVND (reference sequence). V was clipped by 6 bases and J by 1 base, with 12 bases between them. The full variable domain, its missing parts supplied by reference TRBV19 and TRBJ1-1, is DGGITQSPKYLFRKEGQNVTLSCEQNLNHDAMYWYRQDPGQGLRLIYYSQIVNDFQKGDIAEGYSVSREKKESFPLTVTSAQKNPTAFYLCASRARETNTEAFFGQGTRLTVV.

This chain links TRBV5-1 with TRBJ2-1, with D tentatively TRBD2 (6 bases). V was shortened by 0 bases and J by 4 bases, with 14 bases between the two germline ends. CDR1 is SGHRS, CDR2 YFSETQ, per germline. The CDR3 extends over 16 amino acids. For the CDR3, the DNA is TGCGCCAGCAGCTTGGAGGGGCTAGCGAGGTACAATGAGCAGTTCTTC. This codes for CASSLEGLARYNEQFF. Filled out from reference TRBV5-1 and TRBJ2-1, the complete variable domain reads KAGVTQTPRYLIKTRGQQVTLSCSPISGHRSVSWYQQTPGQGLQFLFEYFSETQRNKGNFPGRFSGRQFSNSRSEMNVSTLELGDSALYLCASSLEGLARYNEQFFGPGTRLTVL.

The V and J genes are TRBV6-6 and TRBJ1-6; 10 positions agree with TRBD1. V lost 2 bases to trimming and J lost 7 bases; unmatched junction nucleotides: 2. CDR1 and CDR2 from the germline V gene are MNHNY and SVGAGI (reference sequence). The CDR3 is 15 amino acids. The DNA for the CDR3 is TGTGCCAGCAGTTACGGGGACAGGGGCAATTCACCCCTCCACTTT. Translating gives CASSYGDRGNSPLHF.

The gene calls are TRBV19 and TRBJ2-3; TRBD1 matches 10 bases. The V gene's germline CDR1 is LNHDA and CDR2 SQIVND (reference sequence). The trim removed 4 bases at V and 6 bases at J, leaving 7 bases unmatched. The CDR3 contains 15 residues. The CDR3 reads CASSTRQGAFDTQYF. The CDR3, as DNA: TGTGCCAGTAGTACGCGACAGGGGGCATTTGATACGCAGTATTTT. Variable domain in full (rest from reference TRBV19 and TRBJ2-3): DGGITQSPKYLFRKEGQNVTLSCEQNLNHDAMYWYRQDPGQGLRLIYYSQIVNDFQKGDIAEGYSVSREKKESFPLTVTSAQKNPTAFYLCASSTRQGAFDTQYFGPGTRLTVL.

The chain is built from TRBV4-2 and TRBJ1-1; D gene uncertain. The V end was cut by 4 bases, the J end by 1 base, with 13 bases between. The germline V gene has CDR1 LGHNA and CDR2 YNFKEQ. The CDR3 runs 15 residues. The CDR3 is CASSPDLRQNTEAFF. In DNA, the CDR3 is TGTGCCAGCAGCCCGGACCTGCGTCAGAACACTGAAGCTTTCTTT.

Here the CDR3 reads CASSTPSLRESSYEQYF. The CDR3 nucleotides are TGTGCCAGCAGCACCCCCTCTCTGCGGGAATCTTCCTACGAGCAGTACTTC. The rearrangement uses TRBV21-1 and TRBJ2-7; TRBD2 is the table's D call and was not checked against the DNA. TRBV21-1 has pseudogene status. The CDR3 contains 17 residues.